A selection of T cell receptor beta chains follows, all from one sample in a study of human T cells and chemical hapten exposure. TCRdb re-derived calls from the RACE reads in MiXCR, one entry per CDR3 protein. The sample has under 130,000 distinct CDR3 sequences, approximately 10% seen once. Sequenced here: whole blood, sampled in connection with sensitization to the hapten diphenylcyclopropenone (DPC). The source is a woman in her thirties or forties with alopecia areata. Some clones in this sample may be carry-over from other donors' samples. CDR3s include the opening cysteine and the closing phenylalanine or tryptophan. D genes are given only for firm matches. Rows may omit the clone size; those that give it use once, few, many or a size class.

CDR3nt: TGCGCCAGCAGCACACAGGGGGCCTGGAACACCGGGGAGCTGTTTTTT; CDR3aa: CASSTQGAWNTGELFF; j_gene: TRBJ2-2; abundance: few; d_gene: TRBD1; v_gene: TRBV5-1
CDR3nt: TGTGCCAGCAGCGTAACGGACAGGGGAACCGGGGAGCTGTTTTTT; CDR3aa: CASSVTDRGTGELFF; j_gene: TRBJ2-2; abundance: few; d_gene: TRBD1; v_gene: TRBV9
CDR3nt: TGTGCCAGCAGTCCGCCGGGACAGGGGATTGAAAAACTGTTTTTT; CDR3aa: CASSPPGQGIEKLFF; j_gene: TRBJ1-4; abundance: .; d_gene: TRBD1; v_gene: TRBV6-5
CDR3nt: TGTGCCAGCAGCTTGGGGGTCGGGACAGAAGAGACCCAGTACTTC; CDR3aa: CASSLGVGTEETQYF; j_gene: TRBJ2-5; abundance: many; d_gene: TRBD1; v_gene: TRBV11-2
CDR3nt: TGTGCCAGCAGCTTAGTCGTGGGCATGAACACTGAAGCTTTCTTT; CDR3aa: CASSLVVGMNTEAFF; j_gene: TRBJ1-1; abundance: .; d_gene: .; v_gene: TRBV7-9
CDR3nt: TGTGCCAGCAGTCCCAGCCTCCGGATCAGCAATCAGCCCCAGCATTTT; CDR3aa: CASSPSLRISNQPQHF; j_gene: TRBJ1-5; abundance: few; d_gene: .; v_gene: TRBV6-1
CDR3nt: TGTGCCAGCAGCTTAGCGAGTGTTGGACTAGCGGGAGGTGGGTTCTTC; CDR3aa: CASSLASVGLAGGGFF; j_gene: TRBJ2-1; abundance: .; d_gene: TRBD2; v_gene: TRBV7-2
CDR3nt: TGCAGCGTGCAGCGGCGAATGAACACTGAAGCTTTCTTT; CDR3aa: CSVQRRMNTEAFF; j_gene: TRBJ1-1; abundance: many; d_gene: .; v_gene: TRBV29-1
CDR3nt: TGTGCCAGCAGACGGACGTTCTCTGGAAACACCATATATTTT; CDR3aa: CASRRTFSGNTIYF; j_gene: TRBJ1-3; abundance: few; d_gene: .; v_gene: TRBV6-2/TRBV6-3
CDR3nt: TGCGCCAGCAGTCAAGTTACCCAGGAGGGTGAAAAACTGTTTTTT; CDR3aa: CASSQVTQEGEKLFF; j_gene: TRBJ1-4; abundance: few; d_gene: .; v_gene: TRBV23-1
CDR3nt: TGTGCCAGCAGCTCCCCCCGGAGTGGCACAGATACGCAGTATTTT; CDR3aa: CASSSPRSGTDTQYF; j_gene: TRBJ2-3; abundance: few; d_gene: .; v_gene: TRBV7-2
CDR3nt: TGCAGCGTCACCGGGAGCTACACTGAAGCTTTCTTT; CDR3aa: CSVTGSYTEAFF; j_gene: TRBJ1-1; abundance: few; d_gene: .; v_gene: TRBV29-1
CDR3nt: TGTGCCAGCAGCTTAACTAGCGGCGGGACAGATACGCAGTATTTT; CDR3aa: CASSLTSGGTDTQYF; j_gene: TRBJ2-3; abundance: many; d_gene: .; v_gene: TRBV7-3
CDR3nt: TGTGCCAGCAGTTTAAGTGAGGTCTTATTGGCAGGTGAGCAGTTCTTC; CDR3aa: CASSLSEVLLAGEQFF; j_gene: TRBJ2-1; abundance: many; d_gene: .; v_gene: TRBV28
CDR3nt: TGTGCCAGCAGTTTTAGGGCGGCGAACACTGAAGCTTTCTTT; CDR3aa: CASSFRAANTEAFF; j_gene: TRBJ1-1; abundance: .; d_gene: .; v_gene: TRBV12-3/TRBV12-4
CDR3nt: TGTGCCAGCAGCCCAAGGGACAGCTACACCGGGGAGCTGTTTTTT; CDR3aa: CASSPRDSYTGELFF; j_gene: TRBJ2-2; abundance: many; d_gene: TRBD1; v_gene: TRBV7-8
CDR3nt: TGTGCCAGCAGTTCGGGGGAATCGGGAGCCAAAAACATTCAGTACTTC; CDR3aa: CASSSGESGAKNIQYF; j_gene: TRBJ2-4; abundance: many; d_gene: .; v_gene: TRBV28
CDR3nt: TGCGCCAGCAGCCATGTTAGCGGGGGGACCGCCTACGAGCAGTACTTC; CDR3aa: CASSHVSGGTAYEQYF; j_gene: TRBJ2-7; abundance: few; d_gene: TRBD2; v_gene: TRBV4-3
CDR3nt: TGTGCCAGCACCCGACAGGGGCTATATGAAAAACTGTTTTTT; CDR3aa: CASTRQGLYEKLFF; j_gene: TRBJ1-4; abundance: many; d_gene: TRBD1; v_gene: TRBV2
CDR3nt: TGTGCCAGCAGTTTCCCGCCTTCGGGGACTGAAGCTTTCTTT; CDR3aa: CASSFPPSGTEAFF; j_gene: TRBJ1-1; abundance: few; d_gene: .; v_gene: TRBV12-3/TRBV12-4
CDR3nt: TGTGCCAGCACCCTTAGGAACACCGGGGAGCTGTTTTTT; CDR3aa: CASTLRNTGELFF; j_gene: TRBJ2-2; abundance: .; d_gene: .; v_gene: TRBV28
CDR3nt: TGTGCCAGCAGTTACGGGGCGTACACTGAAGCTTTCTTT; CDR3aa: CASSYGAYTEAFF; j_gene: TRBJ1-1; abundance: few; d_gene: .; v_gene: TRBV6-2/TRBV6-3
CDR3nt: TGTGCCAGCAGCACGGGACAGGGGGCCACTGAAGCTTTCTTT; CDR3aa: CASSTGQGATEAFF; j_gene: TRBJ1-1; abundance: few; d_gene: TRBD1; v_gene: TRBV28
CDR3nt: TGTGCCAGCAGCTATAGTGCCTGGGAGACCCAGTACTTC; CDR3aa: CASSYSAWETQYF; j_gene: TRBJ2-5; abundance: .; d_gene: .; v_gene: TRBV12-3/TRBV12-4
CDR3nt: TGTGCCAGCAGCCATCCCTCGAACACCGGGGAGCTGTTTTTT; CDR3aa: CASSHPSNTGELFF; j_gene: TRBJ2-2; abundance: .; d_gene: .; v_gene: TRBV7-9
CDR3nt: TGTGCCAGCAGTAAGGAGGGACTTTCCTACGAGCAGTACTTC; CDR3aa: CASSKEGLSYEQYF; j_gene: TRBJ2-7; abundance: few; d_gene: .; v_gene: TRBV6-6
CDR3nt: TGTGCCAGCAGCTTACTAGCGACCGCCCAAGAGACCCAGTACTTC; CDR3aa: CASSLLATAQETQYF; j_gene: TRBJ2-5; abundance: .; d_gene: .; v_gene: TRBV7-9
CDR3nt: TGTGCCACCAGCGCGAGCTCCTATAATTCACCCCTCCACTTT; CDR3aa: CATSASSYNSPLHF; j_gene: TRBJ1-6; abundance: .; d_gene: .; v_gene: TRBV15
CDR3nt: TGTGCCAGCAGCCTACAGGCGAACTATGGCTACACCTTC; CDR3aa: CASSLQANYGYTF; j_gene: TRBJ1-2; abundance: few; d_gene: .; v_gene: TRBV27
CDR3nt: TGTGCCAGCTCACGTGCGACAGGTGAAGCTTTCTTT; CDR3aa: CASSRATGEAFF; j_gene: TRBJ1-1; abundance: few; d_gene: .; v_gene: TRBV18
CDR3nt: TGTGCCTGGGGTCAGGGGGTGAACACTGAAGCTTTCTTT; CDR3aa: CAWGQGVNTEAFF; j_gene: TRBJ1-1; abundance: .; d_gene: TRBD1; v_gene: TRBV30
CDR3nt: TGTGCCAGCAGCTTCCGGGGGGCCCACGAGCAGTACTTC; CDR3aa: CASSFRGAHEQYF; j_gene: TRBJ2-7; abundance: few; d_gene: .; v_gene: TRBV13
CDR3nt: TGTGCCAGCACCCCGTCCACTAGCGGGAGTGGTAATGAGCAGTTCTTC; CDR3aa: CASTPSTSGSGNEQFF; j_gene: TRBJ2-1; abundance: few; d_gene: TRBD2; v_gene: TRBV28
CDR3nt: TGTGCCAGCAGTTCACAGGACAGGGGCAATGGCTACACCTTC; CDR3aa: CASSSQDRGNGYTF; j_gene: TRBJ1-2; abundance: .; d_gene: TRBD1; v_gene: TRBV27
CDR3nt: TGTGCCAGCAGCGCCGACGGAGTCAATCAGCCCCAGCATTTT; CDR3aa: CASSADGVNQPQHF; j_gene: TRBJ1-5; abundance: many; d_gene: .; v_gene: TRBV3-1
CDR3nt: TGCAGTGCTAGAGCCCCCCAGGGCACTTATAGCAATCAGCCCCAGCATTTT; CDR3aa: CSARAPQGTYSNQPQHF; j_gene: TRBJ1-5; abundance: few; d_gene: .; v_gene: TRBV20-1
CDR3nt: TGTGCCAGCAGTTCTGCGACAGAGAGCGAGCAGTACTTC; CDR3aa: CASSSATESEQYF; j_gene: TRBJ2-7; abundance: few; d_gene: .; v_gene: TRBV28
CDR3nt: TGTGCCAGCAGCTTAAAGGGGTTTGGCACTGAAGCTTTCTTT; CDR3aa: CASSLKGFGTEAFF; j_gene: TRBJ1-1; abundance: .; d_gene: .; v_gene: TRBV7-6
CDR3nt: TGCAGCGTTCGAGATCCAGGGGCTTATGAAAAACTGTTTTTT; CDR3aa: CSVRDPGAYEKLFF; j_gene: TRBJ1-4; abundance: many; d_gene: .; v_gene: TRBV29-1
CDR3nt: TGTGCCAGCAGTTTATCGGGGGGGCAGAACGAGCAGTACTTC; CDR3aa: CASSLSGGQNEQYF; j_gene: TRBJ2-7; abundance: .; d_gene: TRBD2; v_gene: TRBV6-5
CDR3nt: TGTGCCAGCTCACCCGGGAGGGGGGGCCTGAACACTGAAGCTTTCTTT; CDR3aa: CASSPGRGGLNTEAFF; j_gene: TRBJ1-1; abundance: few; d_gene: .; v_gene: TRBV18